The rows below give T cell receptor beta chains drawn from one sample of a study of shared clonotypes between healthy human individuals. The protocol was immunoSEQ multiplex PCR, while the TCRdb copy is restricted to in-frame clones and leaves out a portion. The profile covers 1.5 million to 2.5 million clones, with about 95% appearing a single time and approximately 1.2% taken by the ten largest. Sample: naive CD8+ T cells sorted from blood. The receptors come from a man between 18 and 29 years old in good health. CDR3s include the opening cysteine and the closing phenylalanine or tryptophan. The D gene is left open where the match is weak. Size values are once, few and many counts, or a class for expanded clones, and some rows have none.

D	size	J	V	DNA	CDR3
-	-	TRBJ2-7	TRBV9	TGTGCCAGCAGCGTAATATCCTCGGGCGAGCAGTACTTC	CASSVISSGEQYF
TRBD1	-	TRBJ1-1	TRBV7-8	TGTGCCAGTTCGGACCAGGGGGGGACTGAAGCTTTCTTT	CASSDQGGTEAFF
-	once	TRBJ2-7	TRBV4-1	TGCGCCAGCAGCTTCCGGACGTTCTCCTACGAGCAGTACTTC	CASSFRTFSYEQYF
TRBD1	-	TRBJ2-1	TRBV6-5	TGTGCCAGCAGTCCGGGACAGGACTCCTACAATGAGCAGTTCTTC	CASSPGQDSYNEQFF
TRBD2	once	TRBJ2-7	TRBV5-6	TGTGCCAGCAGCCTTGGACTAGCGGGGGGCCGAGGCGAGCAGTACTTC	CASSLGLAGGRGEQYF
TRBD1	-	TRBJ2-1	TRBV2	TGTGCCAGCAGTGTAGGGACAGGGGACGCTTACAATGAGCAGTTCTTC	CASSVGTGDAYNEQFF
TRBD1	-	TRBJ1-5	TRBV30	TGTGCCTGGAGTGTGGGGACAGGGGGCTGGCAGCCCCAGCATTTT	CAWSVGTGGWQPQHF
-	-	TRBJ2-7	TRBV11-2	TGTGCCAGCAGCTTATTAGTAACGGGAGTCGGCGAGCAGTACTTC	CASSLLVTGVGEQYF
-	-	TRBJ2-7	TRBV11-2	TGTGCCAGCAGCTTAGTCGGACACGGGGTCTTCTACGAGCAGTACTTC	CASSLVGHGVFYEQYF
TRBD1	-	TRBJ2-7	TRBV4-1	TGCGCCAGCAGCCCACGGACAGGGGGCGCCTACGAGCAGTACTTC	CASSPRTGGAYEQYF
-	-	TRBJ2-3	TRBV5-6	TGTGCCAGCAGCTTGGGAGGGGGCACAGATACGCAGTATTTT	CASSLGGGTDTQYF
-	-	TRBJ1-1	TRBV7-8	TGTGCCAGCAGCTTATTAGGCCCCGGGCAGGGTCGGACTGAAGCTTTCTTT	CASSLLGPGQGRTEAFF
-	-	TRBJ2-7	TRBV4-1	TGCGCCAGCAGCCCTCAGAGAAGTTCCTACGAGCAGTACTTC	CASSPQRSSYEQYF
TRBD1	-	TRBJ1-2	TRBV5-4	TGTGCCAGCAGCTTTGGACAGGGGACGTATGGCTACACCTTC	CASSFGQGTYGYTF
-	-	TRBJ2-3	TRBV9	TGTGCCAGCAGCTCCGAAGGGGTCGGCGGATCAGATACGCAGTATTTT	CASSSEGVGGSDTQYF
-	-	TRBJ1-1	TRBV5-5	TGTGCCAGCACCAGTTACACTGAAGCTTTCTTT	CASTSYTEAFF
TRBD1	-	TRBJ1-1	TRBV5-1	TGCGCCAGCAGCTTGGGATTACAGGGGAGATCGGTCACTGAAGCTTTCTTT	CASSLGLQGRSVTEAFF
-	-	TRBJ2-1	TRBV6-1	TGTGCCAGCAGTGGCCGACAGAATGAGCAGTTCTTC	CASSGRQNEQFF
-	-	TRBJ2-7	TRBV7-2	TGTGCCAGCAGCTTAGAAGGATTCTCTCTCTACGAGCAGTACTTC	CASSLEGFSLYEQYF
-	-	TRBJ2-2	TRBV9	TGTGCCAGCAGCGTCGAGGGCACCGGGGAGCTGTTTTTT	CASSVEGTGELFF
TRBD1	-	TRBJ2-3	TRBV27	TGTGCCAGCAGATCCAGTTGGGGGGACAGGGGGACAGATACGCAGTATTTT	CASRSSWGDRGTDTQYF
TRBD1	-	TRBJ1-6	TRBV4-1	TGCGCCAGCAGCCCGGGACAGAGCTATAATTCACCCCTCCACTTT	CASSPGQSYNSPLHF
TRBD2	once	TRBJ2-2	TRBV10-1	TGCGCCAGCCCTCTGCAACAGCGGGAGGAGGACACCGGGGAGCTGTTTTTT	CASPLQQREEDTGELFF
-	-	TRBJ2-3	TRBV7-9	TGTGCCAGCAGCTCCCCGGGAGCCAGGGAAGATACGCAGTATTTT	CASSSPGAREDTQYF
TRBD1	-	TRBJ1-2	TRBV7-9	TGTGCCAGCAGCTCGGACAGGGGTAACCCTTTCTCTCCTAACTATGGCTACACCTTC	CASSSDRGNPFSPNYGYTF